This TCR beta chain was obtained from a study of siplizumab effects on memory and regulatory T cells. Study outcomes and limitations: A mean of approximately 70% of mappable alloreactive CD4+ clones were Treg-derived with siplizumab, compared with 26.9% in controls. Most alloreactive clones went unmapped to unstimulated subsets; only a minor fraction mapped.

This clone showed up just once. As yet, its antigen is unknown. Per the germline V gene, CDR1 is LGHNT and CDR2 is FRNRAP. The CDR3 loop spans 13 amino acids. V was clipped by 10 bases and J by 3 bases, with 12 bases between them. The data were produced by immunoSEQ multiplex PCR, yet TCRdb's version contains in-frame clones alone and is incomplete. Of about 120,000 clones listed, 94% were seen once; the top ten hold under 2%. The source is a human donor in good health. The rearrangement links TRBV12-5 to TRBJ2-2; D is unresolved. The sequenced sample was non-Treg CD4+ T cells sorted from blood. CDR3 residues: CANNKGDTGELFF. In DNA form, the CDR3 reads TGTGCTAATAATAAAGGTGACACCGGGGAGCTGTTTTTT.